This T cell receptor (beta chain) was retrieved from a study of blood T cell repertoires in COVID-19. Using immunoSEQ multiplex PCR, the repertoire was profiled, and TCRdb retains in-frame clones only, with some absent. The sample lists about 150,000 clones, roughly 90% occurring once. Between the trimmed V and J ends, which lost 0 bases and 6 bases, there was a span of 12 bases. The length of the CDR3 is 15 residues. Germline CDR1 and CDR2: MRHNA and SNTAGT. The rearrangement joins TRBV6-4 to TRBJ1-5; D uncertain. The sequenced material came from PBMCs or T cells enriched from blood (not recorded which). The sequence derives from a woman in her thirties or forties who had been exposed to COVID-19. CDR3 sequence reads: CASSDSMVSGQPQHF. The CDR3 coding sequence is TGTGCCAGCAGTGACTCGATGGTTTCGGGTCAGCCCCAGCATTTT.